These 27 T cell receptor beta chains were sequenced from one sample in a study of somatic mutations in cytotoxic T cells in rheumatoid arthritis. Here immunoSEQ multiplex PCR was the method, and the copy in TCRdb shows in-frame clones only, minus some. The table lists tens of thousands of clones, 84% of them singletons, with about 3.2% in the top ten. The material sequenced was CD8+ T cells sorted from blood. All receptors derive from a man between 35 and 55 years old in good health.

The gene calls are TRBV14 and TRBJ2-1; TRBD2 matches at 10 bases. The ends lost 4 bases at V and 15 bases at J; junction bases unmatched: 15. CDR3 length: 15 amino acids. CDR1 is SGHDN and CDR2 is FVKESK in the germline V gene. This chain's CDR3 is CASSPEVAGGRFPFF. CDR3 coding DNA: TGTGCCAGCAGCCCAGAGGTAGCGGGAGGCCGATTCCCGTTCTTC.

The chain links TRBV7-9 to TRBJ2-5; no definite D call. Looked up from germline, CDR1 is SEHNR and CDR2 is FQNEAQ (reference sequence). The length of the CDR3 is 15 residues. Trimming took off 6 bases at V and 0 bases at J, with 14 bases between the two ends. As DNA, the CDR3 is TGTGCCAGCAGTTACCAAGTCGCGTACCAAGAGACCCAGTACTTC. The encoded protein is CASSYQVAYQETQYF.

This chain links TRBV5-8 with TRBJ2-1, with 9 bases fitting TRBD1. The CDR3 is 14 amino acids. Germline values: CDR1 SGHTS, CDR2 YDEGEE. V gave up 1 base and J gave up 8 bases; unmatched junction bases: 4. CDR3 nucleotide sequence: TGTGCCAGCAGCTTGACAGGGGGCGATCATGAGCAGTTCTTC. As protein: CASSLTGGDHEQFF.

This sequence joins TRBV6-5 and TRBJ2-1; TRBD1 agrees at 9 bases. The CDR3 has 16 residues. Germline CDR1 reads MNHEY; CDR2 reads SVGAGI. V was clipped by 2 bases and J by 7 bases; unmatched bases: 9. CDR3 sequence: CASSYGTGFGGNEQFF. In DNA form, the CDR3 reads TGTGCCAGCAGTTACGGGACAGGGTTTGGTGGGAATGAGCAGTTCTTC.

This chain joins TRBV28 and TRBJ1-3; 12 bases fit TRBD1. The V gene's germline CDR1 is MDHEN and CDR2 SYDVKM. The CDR3 spans 15 residues. V trimming: 5 bases; J trimming: 8 bases; junction bases outside the gene matches: 7. For the CDR3, the DNA is TGTGCCAGCAGTCCCTGGGACAGGGGGCTGGACACCATATATTTT. Translation: CASSPWDRGLDTIYF.

This chain connects TRBV29-1 to TRBJ2-7, with D perhaps matching TRBD1 (5 bases). V lost 5 bases and J 2 bases, leaving 16 bases between the germline ends. The germline CDR1 and CDR2 sequences are SQVTM and ANQGSEA. CDR3 length: 14 amino acids. The CDR3 protein is CSVLWQGRPYEQYF. The DNA for the CDR3 is TGCAGCGTTTTGTGGCAGGGCCGACCCTACGAGCAGTACTTC.

The chain joins TRBV7-2 to TRBJ2-1; D possibly corresponds to TRBD2 (5 bases). CDR3 size: 13 residues. Trimming shortened V by 1 base and J by 7 bases, and 8 bases separated the two germline ends. CDR1 SGHTA and CDR2 FQGNSA come from the germline V gene. DNA of the CDR3: TGTGCCAGCAGCTTAGGGCTAGCTAATGAGCAGTTCTTC. It codes for CASSLGLANEQFF. The variable domain in full, completed from reference TRBV7-2 and TRBJ2-1, reads GAGVSQSPSNKVTEKGKDVELRCDPISGHTALYWYRQSLGQGLEFLIYFQGNSAPDKSGLPSDRFSAERTGGSVSTLTIQRTQQEDSAVYLCASSLGLANEQFFGPGTRLTVL.

The chain carries TRBV28 and TRBJ1-3, with D possibly being TRBD1 (6 bases). Trimming took off 3 bases at V and 4 bases at J, with 19 bases between the two ends. Germline V gene sequence: CDR1 MDHEN, CDR2 SYDVKM. The CDR3 is made up of 17 amino acids. The CDR3 region has the DNA TGTGCCAGCAGTTTCCTTCTCCCACAGGGACTAGGAAACACCATATATTTT. This gives the protein CASSFLLPQGLGNTIYF.

The chain combines TRBV28 with TRBJ1-2; no clear D gene. This CDR3 contains 16 residues. Germline loops: CDR1 MDHEN, CDR2 SYDVKM. Trimming shortened V by 5 bases and J by 2 bases, and 18 bases separated the two germline ends. The CDR3 region has the DNA TGTGCCAGCAGTCGTCGGGAGGAGGCTTGGAACTATGGCTACACCTTC. This sequence encodes CASSRREEAWNYGYTF.

The chain employs TRBV19 and TRBJ2-2, with D unresolved. The CDR3 has 13 residues. Germline-derived CDR1 and CDR2 are LNHDA and SQIVND (reference sequence). The ends were cut back, 5 bases at V and 6 bases at J, with 10 bases in the middle. The CDR3 DNA follows: TGTGCCAGTAGTTCCCGGGTCGCCGGGGAGCTGTTTTTT. Residues: CASSSRVAGELFF.

The rearrangement joins TRBV6-5 to TRBJ2-5, with 11 positions matching TRBD1. The J segment lost 5 bases and the V segment lost 2 bases, leaving 4 bases of the junction unmatched. Germline V gene data show CDR1 as MNHEY and CDR2 as SVGAGI. This CDR3 spans 15 amino acids. The CDR3 coding sequence is TGTGCCAGCAGTTACGGGACAGGGGGAATCGAGACCCAGTACTTC. It translates to CASSYGTGGIETQYF.

The chain combines TRBV5-6 with TRBJ2-7; TRBD1 matches at 7 bases. In germline, CDR1 is SGHDT, CDR2 YYEEEE. Losses at the gene ends were 0 bases for V and 4 bases for J; bases not matched to a gene: 4. CDR3 size: 14 residues. This CDR3 reads CASSLGQGFYEQYF. The CDR3 DNA is TGTGCCAGCAGCTTGGGACAGGGCTTTTACGAGCAGTACTTC.

This clone occurred once. The chain carries TRBV10-3 and TRBJ2-3, with D unresolved. Trimming left V 6 bases short and J 0 bases short, with 4 bases between. The CDR3 covers 12 residues. Germline assignment: CDR1 ENHRY and CDR2 SYGVKD. In DNA form, the CDR3 reads TGTGCCATCAGAGCTAGCACAGATACGCAGTATTTT. Amino acids: CAIRASTDTQYF.

As to this clone: At one boundary the junction diverges from the germline segment, which might be a read error. CDR3 sequence (DNA): TGTGCTAGCAGCGAGGGGACTACTAGCACAGATACGCAGTATTTT. This encodes CASSEGTTSTDTQYF. The J gene is TRBJ2-3, the V gene TRBV7-7; TRBD2 agrees at 7 bases. Germline V gene data show CDR1 as SSHAT and CDR2 as FNYEAQ (reference sequence). The CDR3 runs 15 residues.

This CDR3 reads CASSPGLGKETQYF. For the CDR3, the DNA is TGTGCCAGCAGCCCGGGACTAGGGAAAGAGACCCAGTACTTC. The chain carries TRBV4-2 and TRBJ2-5; TRBD2 agrees at 8 bases. Germline V gives CDR1 LGHNA, CDR2 YNFKEQ. The CDR3 loop spans 14 amino acids. V lost 4 bases to trimming and J lost 3 bases; unmatched junction nucleotides: 4.

This chain connects TRBV27 to TRBJ2-7; D is perhaps TRBD2 (6 bases). Looked up from germline, CDR1 is MNHEY and CDR2 is SMNVEV (reference sequence). The ends were cut back, 2 bases at V and 4 bases at J, with 12 bases in the middle. The CDR3 has 14 amino acids. CDR3 nucleotides: TGTGCCAGCAGTTTAGGGGGGAGCCGGTACGAGCAGTACTTC. As protein: CASSLGGSRYEQYF.

The rearrangement links TRBV29-1 to TRBJ2-4, with D possibly being TRBD1 (6 bases). The CDR3 consists of 13 residues. Germline V lookup: CDR1 SQVTM, CDR2 ANQGSEA. V gave up 7 bases and J gave up 1 base, with 11 bases separating them. This chain's CDR3 is CSARDTAKNIQYF. Here the CDR3 DNA reads TGCAGCGCTCGGGACACGGCCAAAAACATTCAGTACTTC.

V is TRBV25-1 and J is TRBJ2-1; 9 positions match TRBD2. The CDR3 contains 14 residues. Per germline, CDR1 MGHDK and CDR2 SYGVNS. The junction had 5 bases not matched to a gene; V was cut back by 7 bases and J by 4 bases. As DNA, the CDR3 is TGTGCCAGCAATCCTAGCGGGATATACAATGAGCAGTTCTTC. Amino acid sequence: CASNPSGIYNEQFF.

The V and J genes are TRBV4-3 and TRBJ2-4, with D possibly TRBD2 on 6 matching bases. V dropped 4 bases and J dropped 6 bases, with 13 bases sitting between them. The CDR3 is 14 amino acids. In germline, CDR1 is LGHNA, CDR2 YSLEER. Here the CDR3 reads CASSPPGETNIQYF. DNA of the CDR3: TGCGCCAGCAGCCCGCCGGGAGAGACAAACATTCAGTACTTC.

The chain is built from TRBV29-1 and TRBJ2-7; D possibly uses TRBD1 or TRBD2 (6 bases each). V gave up 3 bases and J gave up 4 bases, with 13 bases separating them. Germline-derived CDR1 and CDR2 are SQVTM and ANQGSEA. The CDR3 length is 13 residues. The CDR3, as DNA: TGCAGCGTTGAGGGGGGCAGGGGTTACGAGCAGTACTTC. Protein product: CSVEGGRGYEQYF.

This clone was seen a handful of times. V and J are TRBV4-1 and TRBJ1-5; 7 nucleotides line up with TRBD1. The trim removed 4 bases at V and 2 bases at J, leaving 8 bases unmatched. Per germline, CDR1 MGHRA and CDR2 YSYEKL. This CDR3 has 16 amino acids. The CDR3 here is CASSLQTGLGNQPQHF. Written as DNA, the CDR3 is TGCGCCAGCAGCCTCCAGACAGGGTTAGGCAATCAGCCCCAGCATTTT.

The chain is built from TRBV28 and TRBJ2-7; TRBD1 matches at 7 bases. This CDR3 spans 13 amino acids. Germline V CDR1 and CDR2: MDHEN, SYDVKM. V shed 7 bases, J shed 0 bases, and the junction held 3 bases outside the gene matches. The CDR3 DNA follows: TGTGCCAGCACGACAGGGCTCTCCTACGAGCAGTACTTC. Its translation is CASTTGLSYEQYF.

V gene TRBV19 combines with J gene TRBJ1-2, with D perhaps TRBD1 (5 bases). Germline loops: CDR1 LNHDA, CDR2 SQIVND (reference sequence). The CDR3 contains 12 residues. V gave up 6 bases and J gave up 1 base, with 6 bases separating them. The CDR3 region has the DNA TGTGCCAGTAGGCAGGGTAACTATGGCTACACCTTC. Translated, it gives CASRQGNYGYTF. Variable domain in full (rest from reference TRBV19 and TRBJ1-2): DGGITQSPKYLFRKEGQNVTLSCEQNLNHDAMYWYRQDPGQGLRLIYYSQIVNDFQKGDIAEGYSVSREKKESFPLTVTSAQKNPTAFYLCASRQGNYGYTFGSGTRLTVV.

V gene TRBV9 combines with J gene TRBJ2-1; 8 nucleotides align to TRBD2. The length of the CDR3 is 15 residues. Germline CDR1 SGDLS, CDR2 YYNGEE. V shed 0 bases, J shed 9 bases, and the junction held 8 bases outside the gene matches. CDR3 residues: CASSVVGGGQGEQFF. The CDR3 bases are TGTGCCAGCAGCGTAGTCGGGGGGGGTCAGGGTGAGCAGTTCTTC.

CDR3 protein: CASSPGMNYGYTF. In DNA, the CDR3 is TGTGCCAGTAGTCCAGGGATGAACTATGGCTACACCTTC. The rearrangement uses TRBV19 and TRBJ1-2, with D maybe TRBD1 (5 bases). CDR1 and CDR2 (germline): LNHDA, SQIVND (reference sequence). The CDR3 has 13 amino acids. Trimming removed 5 bases at V and 2 bases at J, with 9 bases between.

This chain's CDR3 is CASSPRSYNEQFF. The CDR3 DNA sequence: TGTGCCAGTAGTCCCCGCTCCTACAATGAGCAGTTCTTC. The chain employs TRBV19 and TRBJ2-1; D is uncertain. Germline V gene data show CDR1 as LNHDA and CDR2 as SQIVND (reference sequence). Trimming shortened V by 5 bases and J by 0 bases, and 5 bases separated the two germline ends. The CDR3 is 13 residues long.

CDR3 DNA: TGTGCCAGCAGTTTATTTGGCACAGATACGCAGTATTTT. This codes for CASSLFGTDTQYF. This chain connects TRBV27 to TRBJ2-3; D uncertain. The ends were cut back, 1 base at V and 1 base at J, with 3 bases in the middle. The CDR3 runs 13 residues. Looked up from germline, CDR1 is MNHEY and CDR2 is SMNVEV (reference sequence).